What follows is one T cell receptor (beta chain) and its context. Its antigen is not known. This entry comes from a study of cytotoxic CD8 clonotypes in ibrutinib-treated CLL. Study as a whole: Among patients, 24 responded partially and 2 completely; 14 then stayed remitted and approximately twelve progressed after median around 70 months.

Assay: immunoSEQ multiplex PCR; the TCRdb copy retains only in-frame clones and omits some. The sample has over 200,000 clones, more than 70% seen once. Frozen PBMC stocks contributed about 1.8 micrograms of genomic DNA to the TCR beta libraries. CDR3 size: 14 residues. CDR1 and CDR2 from the germline V gene are SGHTA and FQGNSA. V lost 5 bases to trimming and J lost 6 bases, with 15 bases between them. Study-level points and caveats: Relative to age-matched healthy donors, clonality at baseline was higher, and it tracked circulating CD8+ T-cell counts.

The source of this sequence is a human donor with chronic lymphocytic leukemia. The V call is TRBV7-2, the J call TRBJ2-3; TRBD2 is a possible D gene (6 bases). The sample consisted of PBMCs, taken after 12 months of ibrutinib treatment. CDR3 sequence (DNA): TGTGCCAGCAGCCGAAACCGGGACTCCGATACGCAGTATTTT. Amino acid sequence: CASSRNRDSDTQYF.